The sequence of this T cell receptor beta chain was determined in a study of blood T cell repertoires in COVID-19. Whole-study context: Acute and convalescent COVID-19 specimens originated in the United States, Italy and Spain. T cells, B-cell-depleted T cells, or PBMCs supplied cDNA or gDNA.

Clones were read by immunoSEQ multiplex PCR, and TCRdb kept only the in-frame ones, dropping some. The sample gives under 200,000 clones, 90% of which show up once; 0.5% to 0.6% is in the top ten. The V end lost 2 bases, the J end lost 8 bases, and 15 bases lay between the germline ends. CDR3 size: 14 residues. Germline V gene sequence: CDR1 SEHNR, CDR2 FQNEAQ (reference sequence). Sample: peripheral blood. This receptor was obtained from a man aged 45 to 65 with acute or convalescent COVID-19. The chain joins TRBV7-9 to TRBJ1-2; D unresolved. The CDR3 nucleotides read TGTGCCAGCAGCTTAAATACAGAAAAGAGAGGCTACACCTTC. As protein: CASSLNTEKRGYTF.